These T cell receptor beta chains were read from a single sample in a study of T cell repertoires in cytomegalovirus infection. These receptors have no known antigen. TCRdb ran MiXCR on the reads and lists one entry per CDR3 protein. The sample has around 770,000 distinct CDR3 sequences; almost 30% are singletons. Sequencing used cultured CD8+ T cells from PBMCs, obtained from culture after CMV antigen stimulation. These receptors were taken from a human donor in good health (CMV status not recorded). Some clones in this sample may be carry-over from other donors' samples. Both conserved end residues are trimmed from each CDR3. A D gene is named only where the DNA matches it firmly.

>TRBV20-1|.
SARDPGKGELF
>TRBV19|.
ASSIGERQYNEQF
>TRBV12-3/TRBV12-4|.
ASSFASYYEQY
>TRBV7-8|.
ASSSTGTPYPPLH
>TRBV2|.
ASPSGGLDTQY
>TRBV6-6|TRBD2
ASSFLGGDSTDTQY
>TRBV7-8|.
ASSSWTVYEQY
>TRBV6-2/TRBV6-3|.
ASSSVTATVSGANVLT
>TRBV27|.
ASLSPGPQY
>TRBV23-1|.
ASSQSARQNTEAF
>TRBV12-3/TRBV12-4|TRBD1
ASNPRTGTRETQY
>TRBV27|.
ASSITGITEAF
>TRBV7-9|.
ASSLESAGAGSPLH
>TRBV11-2|.
ASSLISATEAF
>TRBV9|.
ASSGSRTEAF
>TRBV27|.
ASSTGRGLYNEQF
>TRBV12-3/TRBV12-4|TRBD1
ASSLWGQGSGEKLF
>TRBV24-1|.
ATSWLGYYEQY
>TRBV10-3|TRBD2
AISGSLAGANNEQF
>TRBV6-5|.
ASSYSISGAGANVLT
>TRBV7-6|TRBD2
ASSFELAGVNEQF
>TRBV4-1|TRBD1
ASSQRLTGQFEANVLT
>TRBV4-1|.
ASSQVPGQGSPLH
>TRBV5-6|.
ASSLGVSSYNSPLH
>TRBV27|.
ASSFSGYSQPQH
>TRBV4-1|.
ASSQDDEVNQETQY
>TRBV7-9|.
ASSYSNVNQPQH
>TRBV6-5|.
ASSVGPMSSGNTIY